The entry that follows covers one T cell receptor (beta chain) sequence. The sample comes from a study of T cells in Graves' hyperthyroidism and ophthalmopathy. Researchers amplified the TCR beta CDR3 regions from RNA transcripts. A first-round RT-PCR of the TCR CDR3 used the HTBI primer set. From the multiplex PCR reads, TCRdb called clonotypes with MiXCR, one entry per CDR3 protein. This table holds about 570,000 distinct CDR3 sequences, roughly 50% found once. The germline V gene encodes CDR1 GTSNPN and CDR2 SVGIG (reference sequence). With 8 bases removed from V and 5 bases from J, the gap between germline ends came to 18 bases. This CDR3 comprises 13 residues.

This rearrangement joins TRBV30 to TRBJ1-2; D not certain. The sequenced material came from peripheral blood or thyroid tissue (not recorded which). The receptor was derived from an adult woman with Graves' disease, either hyperthyroidism or ophthalmopathy (not recorded which). Here the CDR3 DNA reads TGTGCCAGTAGTATTGATCGGTCTTATGGCTACACCTTC. This gives the protein CASSIDRSYGYTF. The complete variable domain, with remaining parts taken from reference TRBV30 and TRBJ1-2, reads SQTIHQWPATLVQPVGSPLSLECTVEGTSNPNLYWYRQAAGRGLQLLFYSVGIGQISSEVPQNLSASRPQDRQFILSSKKLLLSDSGFYLCASSIDRSYGYTFGSGTRLTVV.